Shown below are 31 T cell receptor beta chains from a single sample sequenced in a study of OX40 agonist ivuxolimab in advanced cancers. Libraries were made using the immunoSEQ multiplex PCR assay. TCRdb's version of the immuneACCESS table is confined to in-frame rearrangements and falls short of the full clone set. An unresolved V gene accounts for under half of the shortfall where checked; the remainder is of unknown origin. This sample lists more than 55,000 clones; around nine tenths were detected once. The top ten hold approximately 0.8% of the sample. Sequenced material: CD4+ or CD8+ T cells sorted from blood, taken in a trial of the OX40 agonist ivuxolimab. These receptors came from an adult with an advanced solid tumor such as melanoma, head and neck, liver or kidney cancer.

This clone was observed a single time. The gene calls are TRBV6-5 and TRBJ2-7; 8 bases match TRBD1. The trim removed 5 bases at V and 0 bases at J, leaving 3 bases unmatched. CDR1 is MNHEY, CDR2 SVGAGI, per germline. The CDR3 extends over 14 amino acids. The CDR3 DNA reads as TGTGCCAGCAGTAGGACAGGGATCTCCTACGAGCAGTACTTC. It is translated as CASSRTGISYEQYF.

This chain uses TRBV19 with TRBJ2-5, with a possible D match to TRBD2 (5 bases). The CDR3 consists of 14 residues. Looked up from germline, CDR1 is LNHDA and CDR2 is SQIVND (reference sequence). The germline V and J ends were trimmed by 2 bases and 5 bases, with 12 bases remaining between them. The CDR3 DNA is TGTGCCAGTAGTATAACTAGTGGCGTGGAGACCCAGTACTTC. Its protein is CASSITSGVETQYF.

V gene TRBV28 combines with J gene TRBJ2-5, with D tentatively TRBD2 (5 bases). The germline V gene has CDR1 MDHEN and CDR2 SYDVKM. The CDR3 has 13 amino acids. V shed 3 bases and J shed 5 bases, with 10 bases lying between them. The chain's CDR3 is CASSLASWETQYF. The CDR3 coding sequence is TGTGCCAGCAGTTTGGCTAGCTGGGAGACCCAGTACTTC.

The chain employs TRBV9 and TRBJ1-1, with 7 bases aligning to TRBD1. CDR3 length: 16 amino acids. The V and J ends lost 4 bases and 0 bases, in that order; junction bases with no gene match: 9. The germline V gene has CDR1 SGDLS and CDR2 YYNGEE. The CDR3 region is CASSPGDSNMNTEAFF. The CDR3 DNA is TGTGCCAGCAGCCCGGGGGACAGTAATATGAACACTGAAGCTTTCTTT.

This chain links TRBV10-2 with TRBJ2-7, with D possibly TRBD1 on 6 matching bases. V gave up 8 bases and J gave up 4 bases, with 15 bases separating them. Germline assignment: CDR1 WSHSY and CDR2 SAAADI. The CDR3 loop spans 13 amino acids. CDR3 nucleotide sequence: TGCGCCAGCGTCCAGGGGAATGGATACGAGCAGTACTTC. This translates into CASVQGNGYEQYF.

CDR3 nucleotide sequence: TGCGCCAGCAGCCCGACTAGCGGTCCCTACGAGCAGTACTTC. The encoded protein is CASSPTSGPYEQYF. The chain joins TRBV10-2 to TRBJ2-7, with 9 bases that match TRBD2. Germline trimming cut 6 bases from V and 2 bases from J; bases unmatched to any gene: 5. The CDR3 runs to 14 residues. Germline V gene lookup returns CDR1 WSHSY and CDR2 SAAADI.

The chain recombines TRBV30 with TRBJ2-1; TRBD2 aligns across 8 bases. Trimming took 0 bases from V and 5 from J; bases not matched to a gene: 9. Germline assignment: CDR1 GTSNPN and CDR2 SVGIG (reference sequence). CDR3 length: 16 amino acids. CDR3: CAWSVWRGAFNNEQFF. In DNA form, the CDR3 reads TGTGCCTGGAGTGTATGGCGGGGGGCCTTTAACAATGAGCAGTTCTTC. Full variable domain (remainder filled in from reference TRBV30 and TRBJ2-1): SQTIHQWPATLVQPVGSPLSLECTVEGTSNPNLYWYRQAAGRGLQLLFYSVGIGQISSEVPQNLSASRPQDRQFILSSKKLLLSDSGFYLCAWSVWRGAFNNEQFFGPGTRLTVL.

The chain joins TRBV10-1 to TRBJ2-3; the D is unclear. Trimming cost V 7 bases and J 4 bases, with 12 bases left between them. This CDR3 region has 13 residues. Germline CDR1 reads WNHNN; CDR2 reads SYGVQD (reference sequence). CDR3 nucleotides: TGCGCCAGCACCGGTAAAATAGCAGATACGCAGTATTTT. Encoded protein: CASTGKIADTQYF.

This chain uses TRBV5-1 with TRBJ2-7, with TRBD1 identical over 7 bases. The CDR3 contains 19 residues. The trim removed 0 bases at V and 5 bases at J, leaving 20 bases unmatched. CDR1 is SGHRS and CDR2 is YFSETQ in the germline V gene. DNA for the CDR3: TGCGCCAGCAGCTTGGCGGTCCCCCCCCCGAGACAGGGTACACACGAGCAGTACTTC. This gives the protein CASSLAVPPPRQGTHEQYF.

The chain links TRBV7-7 to TRBJ2-2; a weak D match, TRBD1 (6 bases). Germline CDR1 is SSHAT and CDR2 is FNYEAQ (reference sequence). Trimming shortened V by 5 bases and J by 6 bases, and 7 bases separated the two germline ends. This CDR3 spans 12 amino acids. The CDR3 coding sequence is TGTGCCAGCAGCCGGACAGCCGGGGAGCTGTTTTTT. Translation gives CASSRTAGELFF.

V usage is TRBV28 and J usage is TRBJ2-2, with D perhaps TRBD1 (6 bases). V lost 10 bases to trimming and J lost 6 bases, with 15 bases between them. Germline V gene sequence: CDR1 MDHEN, CDR2 SYDVKM. The CDR3 contains 13 residues. The DNA of the CDR3 is TGTGCCACTTACAGGGATATCCCCGGGGAGCTGTTTTTT. As protein: CATYRDIPGELFF.

For this clone: Other DNA sequences of this sample code for an identical CDR3. V usage is TRBV10-2 and J usage is TRBJ1-2; 7 nucleotides match TRBD1. Germline CDR1 WSHSY, CDR2 SAAADI. The CDR3 length is 19 residues. The junction had 19 bases not matched to a gene; V was cut back by 6 bases and J by 0 bases. The CDR3 spells CASRGRVTHAGQTNYGYTF. The DNA for the CDR3 is TGCGCCAGCAGGGGCCGAGTAACTCACGCGGGACAGACTAACTATGGCTACACCTTC.

This chain connects TRBV7-8 to TRBJ2-7; the D gene is possibly TRBD2 (5 bases). The CDR3 contains 13 residues. Germline V gives CDR1 SGHVS, CDR2 FQNEAQ. V was cut by 5 bases and J by 6 bases, with 14 bases left in between. The CDR3 DNA sequence: TGTGCCAGCAGCGGAACTAGTGTGGGCGAGCAGTACTTC. Its protein is CASSGTSVGEQYF.

In this sample, this clone turned up once. This chain joins TRBV6-5 and TRBJ1-1, with D maybe TRBD1 (5 bases). The CDR3 is 16 residues long. The germline V and J ends were trimmed by 4 bases and 3 bases, with 18 bases remaining between them. Germline V gene sequence: CDR1 MNHEY, CDR2 SVGAGI. The CDR3: CASSSLDGGIDTEAFF. CDR3 nucleotide sequence: TGTGCCAGCAGTTCGTTGGACGGGGGGATTGACACTGAAGCTTTCTTT.

This clone was counted only a few times. The gene calls are TRBV2 and TRBJ1-1; 8 bases match TRBD1. Germline V CDR1 and CDR2: SNHLY, FYNNEI. V trimming: 6 bases; J trimming: 3 bases; junction bases outside the gene matches: 3. The CDR3 contains 13 residues. The CDR3: CASRGDRHTEAFF. The CDR3 DNA is TGTGCCAGCAGGGGGGACAGGCACACTGAAGCTTTCTTT.

This CDR3 is CASSEDLTWVEQYF. In nucleotides, the CDR3 is TGTGCCAGCAGTGAAGATTTAACATGGGTCGAGCAGTACTTC. J is TRBJ2-7 and V is TRBV2; D remains ambiguous. The V end lost 1 base, the J end lost 6 bases, and 13 bases lay between the germline ends. Germline V gene lookup returns CDR1 SNHLY and CDR2 FYNNEI. The CDR3 loop spans 14 amino acids.

With respect to this clone: Other nucleotide sequences in the sample specify the same CDR3. The V call is TRBV5-6, the J call TRBJ2-3, with 9 nucleotides matching TRBD2. V dropped 4 bases and J dropped 0; count of bases not matched to a gene: 3. The CDR3 consists of 15 residues. CDR1 is SGHDT, CDR2 YYEEEE, per germline. DNA of the CDR3: TGTGCCAGCAGCCGACTAGCGGATAGCACAGATACGCAGTATTTT. It translates to CASSRLADSTDTQYF.

This chain uses TRBV6-6 with TRBJ1-1, with a tentative D call TRBD1 (6 bases). This CDR3 is 14 amino acids long. Germline CDR1 is MNHNY and CDR2 is SVGAGI (reference sequence). V shed 4 bases and J shed 5 bases, with 14 bases lying between them. In nucleotides, the CDR3 is TGTGCCAGCAGTTTCAGGGGAGAGAGGACTGAAGCTTTCTTT. Residues: CASSFRGERTEAFF.

This chain uses TRBV6-1 with TRBJ1-3, with D unclear. The germline CDR1 and CDR2 sequences are MNHNS and SASEGT. V was shortened by 2 bases and J by 4 bases, with 9 bases between the two germline ends. The CDR3 spans 14 residues. CDR3: CASSEMLVGNTIYF. DNA of the CDR3: TGTGCCAGCAGTGAAATGTTGGTAGGAAACACCATATATTTT.

V is TRBV4-3 and J is TRBJ2-6, with 8 bases matching TRBD2. Unmatched junction bases numbered 8, after V lost 0 bases and J lost 1 base. Germline CDR1 is LGHNA and CDR2 is YSLEER. This CDR3 region has 19 residues. DNA for the CDR3: TGCGCCAGCAGCCAAGAGATGCTAGCGGGCCAATCTGGGGCCAACGTCCTGACTTTC. Residues: CASSQEMLAGQSGANVLTF.

The V and J genes are TRBV14 and TRBJ1-2, with a tentative D call TRBD1 (5 bases). From germline, CDR1 is SGHDN and CDR2 FVKESK. There are 13 residues in the CDR3. Between the trimmed V and J ends, which lost 7 bases and 5 bases, there was a span of 14 bases. The CDR3 DNA is TGTGCCAGCACCCGCGACAGTGCGTATGGCTACACCTTC. Protein: CASTRDSAYGYTF.

This chain joins TRBV25-1 and TRBJ1-2, with D tentatively TRBD1 (6 bases). CDR3 length equals 11 residues. Germline V gene lookup returns CDR1 MGHDK and CDR2 SYGVNS. V dropped 4 bases and J dropped 7 bases, with 7 bases sitting between them. CDR3 in DNA: TGTGCCAGCAGTGCAGGGGCTGGCTACACCTTC. Translated, it gives CASSAGAGYTF.

This clone has more than one count but fewer than ten. V usage is TRBV11-2 and J usage is TRBJ2-1; maybe TRBD2 (5 bases). V lost 5 bases and J 6 bases, leaving 8 bases between the germline ends. CDR3 length: 12 amino acids. Germline V gives CDR1 SGHAT, CDR2 FQNNGV. CDR3 sequence reads: CASSLSGNEQFF. The CDR3 DNA follows: TGTGCCAGCAGCCTCAGCGGCAATGAGCAGTTCTTC. Full variable domain (missing parts from reference TRBV11-2 and TRBJ2-1): EAGVAQSPRYKIIEKRQSVAFWCNPISGHATLYWYQQILGQGPKLLIQFQNNGVVDDSQLPKDRFSAERLKGVDSTLKIQPAKLEDSAVYLCASSLSGNEQFFGPGTRLTVL.

As to this clone: The germline gene is not matched at one end of the junction; a read error may be the cause. The chain is built from TRBV7-7 and TRBJ1-1; D ambiguous. Germline V gives CDR1 SSHAT, CDR2 FNYEAQ (reference sequence). The CDR3 consists of 13 residues. The CDR3 bases are TGTGCTAGCAGCTTAGCGTTAGACGGTGAAGCTTTCTTT. Its translation: CASSLALDGEAFF.

This clone was counted a single time. This sequence joins TRBV6-5 and TRBJ1-1; D uncertain. V gave up 5 bases and J gave up 1 base, with 8 bases separating them. The germline CDR1 and CDR2 sequences are MNHEY and SVGAGI. The CDR3 contains 13 residues. The chain's CDR3 is CASSRHQNTEAFF. Written as DNA, the CDR3 is TGTGCCAGCAGTCGACATCAGAACACTGAAGCTTTCTTT.

This rearrangement joins TRBV2 to TRBJ2-7, with a tentative D call TRBD2 (6 bases). Germline assignment: CDR1 SNHLY and CDR2 FYNNEI. V gave up 5 bases and J gave up 4 bases, with 9 bases separating them. CDR3 length: 12 amino acids. This CDR3 is CASSRDFYEQYF. The CDR3 bases are TGTGCCAGCAGTAGGGACTTTTACGAGCAGTACTTC.

This chain uses TRBV2 with TRBJ1-2, with 7 bases identical to TRBD1. Per germline, CDR1 SNHLY and CDR2 FYNNEI. The CDR3 length is 14 residues. With 8 bases clipped from V and 4 bases from J, the junction kept 10 bases outside the gene matches. In nucleotides, the CDR3 is TGTGCCAGCGGTTTACGGACAGGCTCCTATGGCTACACCTTC. It is translated as CASGLRTGSYGYTF.

The CDR3 here is CASSPGGTGNQPQHF. The CDR3 coding sequence is TGTGCCAGCAGCCCAGGGGGGACGGGGAATCAGCCCCAGCATTTT. The V gene is TRBV7-2, the J gene TRBJ1-5; TRBD1 matches at 7 bases. The CDR3 spans 15 residues. CDR1 and CDR2 from the germline V gene are SGHTA and FQGNSA. V dropped 5 bases and J dropped 4; count of bases not matched to a gene: 8.

The chain has TRBV7-2 and TRBJ2-1; 7 positions agree with TRBD2. The CDR3 contains 14 residues. The V gene end was trimmed by 0 bases and the J gene end by 6 bases; junction bases not matched to a gene: 2. CDR1 and CDR2 (germline): SGHTA, FQGNSA. The CDR3 DNA sequence: TGTGCCAGCAGCTTAGCGGGGGGGTTCAATGAGCAGTTCTTC. It encodes CASSLAGGFNEQFF.

The chain couples TRBV4-3 to TRBJ2-6; no firm D call. Trimming stripped 0 bases from V and 0 bases from J, with 6 bases between. From germline, CDR1 is LGHNA and CDR2 YSLEER. This CDR3 contains 16 residues. The CDR3 spells CASSQDGFSGANVLTF. The CDR3 coding sequence is TGCGCCAGCAGCCAAGATGGGTTCTCTGGGGCCAACGTCCTGACTTTC.

J is TRBJ2-1 and V is TRBV5-4, with D unresolved. The germline V gene has CDR1 SGHNT and CDR2 YYREEE (reference sequence). The CDR3 is 16 amino acids. V lost 2 bases and J 0 bases, leaving 12 bases between the germline ends. The CDR3 DNA follows: TGTGCCAGCAGCTTTGCCGCGAGAAGCTCCTACAATGAGCAGTTCTTC. Translation gives CASSFAARSSYNEQFF.